These 5 T cell receptor beta chains came from one sample sequenced in a study of T cells in Graves' hyperthyroidism and ophthalmopathy. It was RNA transcripts that yielded the amplified TCR beta CDR3 regions. HTBI primers were used for first-round RT-PCR of the TCR CDR3. A single record per CDR3 protein comes from TCRdb applying MiXCR to the multiplex PCR reads. The sample has about 400,000 distinct CDR3 sequences, more than 13% seen once. The sample taken for sequencing was blood. The receptors here all came from a man aged 50-60 years with Graves' ophthalmopathy.

The chain is built from TRBV7-2 and TRBJ2-1, with 8 bases lining up with TRBD2. Trimming took 7 bases from V and 8 from J; bases not matched to a gene: 10. The germline V gene has CDR1 SGHTA and CDR2 FQGNSA. The CDR3 is 14 amino acids. The CDR3 nucleotides are TGTGCCAGCAATCTAGCGGGCCCATTTTATGAGCAGTTCTTC. This encodes CASNLAGPFYEQFF.

V usage is TRBV29-1 and J usage is TRBJ2-5, with 8 positions matching TRBD1. This CDR3 contains 12 residues. The V and J ends lost 2 bases and 7 bases, in that order; junction bases with no gene match: 3. Germline lookup yields CDR1 SQVTM and CDR2 ANQGSEA. CDR3 protein: CSVETGGGTQYF. The CDR3 nucleotides read TGCAGCGTTGAAACAGGGGGTGGGACCCAGTACTTC. Filled out from reference TRBV29-1 and TRBJ2-5, the complete variable domain reads SAVISQKPSRDICQRGTSLTIQCQVDSQVTMMFWYRQQPGQSLTLIATANQGSEATYESGFVIDKFPISRPNLTFSTLTVSNMSPEDSSIYLCSVETGGGTQYFGPGTRLLVL.

The table lists this clonotype with many counts. At one boundary the junction diverges from the germline segment, which might be a read error. The chain links TRBV7-2 to TRBJ2-5; D possibly corresponds to TRBD1 (6 bases). The CDR3 sequence is 15 residues long. Germline V gene data show CDR1 as SGHTA and CDR2 as FQGNSA. The DNA of the CDR3 is TGTGCTAGCAGCTTAGTCGTCAGGGGCCAAGAGACCCAGTACTTC. Translated: CASSLVVRGQETQYF.

The table lists this clonotype with many counts. The J gene is TRBJ2-2, the V gene TRBV4-1; D gene ambiguous. The ends were cut back, 3 bases at V and 6 bases at J, with 14 bases in the middle. Germline V gives CDR1 MGHRA, CDR2 YSYEKL. The CDR3 is 15 amino acids. CDR3 loop: CASSHNAAGAGELFF. The DNA of the CDR3 is TGCGCCAGCAGCCACAATGCAGCAGGTGCCGGGGAGCTGTTTTTT.

The rearrangement links TRBV11-2 to TRBJ2-5; D call uncertain. Germline V gives CDR1 SGHAT, CDR2 FQNNGV. The CDR3 runs 12 residues. V was shortened by 5 bases and J by 1 base, with 5 bases between the two germline ends. CDR3 nucleotides: TGTGCCAGCAGCCTGCCCCAAGAGACCCAGTACTTC. Its translation is CASSLPQETQYF.